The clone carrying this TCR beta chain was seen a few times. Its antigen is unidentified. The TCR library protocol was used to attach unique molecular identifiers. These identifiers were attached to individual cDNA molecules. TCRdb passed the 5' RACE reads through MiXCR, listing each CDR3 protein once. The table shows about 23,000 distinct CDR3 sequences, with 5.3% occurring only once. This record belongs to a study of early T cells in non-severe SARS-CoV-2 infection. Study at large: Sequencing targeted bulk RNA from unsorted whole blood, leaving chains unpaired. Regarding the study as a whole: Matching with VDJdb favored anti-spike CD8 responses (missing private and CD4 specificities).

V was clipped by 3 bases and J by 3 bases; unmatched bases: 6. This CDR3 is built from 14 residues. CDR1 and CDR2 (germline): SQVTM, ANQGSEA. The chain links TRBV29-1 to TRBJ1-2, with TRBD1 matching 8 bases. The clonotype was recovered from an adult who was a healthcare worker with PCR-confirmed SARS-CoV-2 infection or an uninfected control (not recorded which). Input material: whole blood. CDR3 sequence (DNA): TGCAGCGTTGAGGCGGACAGGGAGGACTATGGCTACACCTTC. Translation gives CSVEADREDYGYTF.